The rows below give T cell receptor beta chains drawn from one sample of a study of blood T cell repertoires in COVID-19. The protocol was immunoSEQ multiplex PCR, while the TCRdb copy is restricted to in-frame clones and leaves out a portion. The sample holds about 100,000 clones; around 87% are singletons and the top ten take 32%. Input material: peripheral blood. These receptors originate from a woman older than 75 with acute or convalescent COVID-19. CDR3s include the opening cysteine and the closing phenylalanine or tryptophan.

V	length	J	CDR3
TRBV2	12	TRBJ1-1	CASSDGGTEAFF
TRBV19	12	TRBJ1-2	CASSIPGYGYTF
TRBV19	13	TRBJ1-2	CASSIAGYYGYTF
TRBV10-3	12	TRBJ1-2	CAISPTGLGYTF
TRBV2	20	TRBJ2-3	CASRPRTPGLAGGGTDTQYF
TRBV7-2	15	TRBJ2-7	CASSLAGGGAYEQYF
TRBV4-1	18	TRBJ2-7	CASSQSIVEGALIGEQYF
TRBV4-1	17	TRBJ1-3	CASSPPQGFPSGNTIYF
TRBV6-6	18	TRBJ1-1	CASSLRDRLAWVNTEAFF
TRBV28	14	TRBJ1-5	CASSLYGGNQPQHF
TRBV18	16	TRBJ2-7	CASSQTSTGVSYEQYF
TRBV7-9	17	TRBJ1-2	CASSTPSTKGANYGYTF
TRBV24-1	12	TRBJ2-5	CATSAGSETQYF
TRBV7-6	16	TRBJ2-7	CASSTRAGTSSYEQYF
TRBV28	16	TRBJ2-3	CASNYRGAYRTDTQYF
TRBV10-1	13	TRBJ2-5	CASSRDIQETQYF
TRBV11-2	16	TRBJ2-6	CASSLAYSKGANVLTF
TRBV11-2	17	TRBJ2-5	CASSLGTSGGTKETQYF
TRBV7-3	16	TRBJ1-3	CASSMGQRGSGNTIYF
TRBV21-1	16	TRBJ2-5	CASSNPPRDKQETQYF
TRBV30	14	TRBJ1-5	CAWSRGQGNQPQHF
TRBV18	18	TRBJ2-1	CASSPSQRGAGRYNEQFF
TRBV5-8	15	TRBJ1-5	CASSSSGLFNQPQHF
TRBV6-6	16	TRBJ2-7	CASSGIVRGTSYEQYF
TRBV2	17	TRBJ2-6	CASSSRTGTFGANVLTF
TRBV6-1	15	TRBJ2-5	CASSDYGTLQETQYF
TRBV29-1	13	TRBJ1-5	CSVAQGNDQPQHF
TRBV7-2	16	TRBJ2-5	CASSLVGQGAGETQYF
TRBV5-4	14	TRBJ2-2	CASSSDFITGELFF
TRBV19	17	TRBJ2-7	CASSSQRGESSSYEQYF
TRBV27	16	TRBJ2-2	CASSLFGQGATGELFF
TRBV9	15	TRBJ2-3	CASSVGGGGTDTQYF
TRBV10-1	16	TRBJ2-3	CASSESTSGLTDTQYF
TRBV15	11	TRBJ2-2	CATSSLGELFF
TRBV19	17	TRBJ2-2	CASTRPGLAGNTGELFF